This T cell receptor beta chain was identified during a study of T cell clones after liver transplantation. Sequenced by immunoSEQ multiplex PCR; TCRdb stores in-frame clones only, minus some. The data contain about 51,000 clones, about 67% of them seen just once; the ten biggest clones take up more than 9%. The sample here was CD4+ T cells from blood, taken approximately 52 months after liver transplant. The receptor was isolated from a human patient who received a liver transplant. Some T cells here may be from the graft donor.

The CDR3 DNA follows: TGTGCCTGGAGTCAGGGTTGGGGGAACACTGAAGCTTTCTTT. Its protein is CAWSQGWGNTEAFF. This chain links TRBV30 with TRBJ1-1; a possible D gene is TRBD1 (5 bases). Deletions cut 2 bases from V and 1 base from J, with 11 bases between. Germline CDR1 GTSNPN, CDR2 SVGIG (reference sequence). The CDR3 covers 14 residues.